The 13 T cell receptor beta chains below come from one sample, sequenced in a study of T cell changes during pregnancy in multiple sclerosis. Generated by immunoSEQ multiplex PCR, the TCRdb table keeps only in-frame clones and is missing some. The top ten clones hold approximately 2% of a sample with about 100,000 clones, approximately 90% of them seen once. The sequenced sample was peripheral blood, obtained after pregnancy. These receptors were obtained from a female donor with multiple sclerosis, enrolled in a pregnancy study.

The sample holds one count of this clone. The chain has TRBV27 and TRBJ2-7, with D maybe TRBD2 (7 bases). Germline CDR1 MNHEY, CDR2 SMNVEV (reference sequence). The CDR3 runs 12 residues. V shed 6 bases and J shed 6 bases, with 12 bases lying between them. CDR3 bases: TGTGCCAGCAGGCTAGGGGGGGGCGAGCAGTACTTC. Translation gives CASRLGGGEQYF.

This chain joins TRBV6-5 and TRBJ2-7; D is possibly TRBD1 (6 bases). Looked up from germline, CDR1 is MNHEY and CDR2 is SVGAGI. This CDR3 comprises 15 residues. V dropped 0 bases and J dropped 5 bases, with 14 bases sitting between them. DNA for the CDR3: TGTGCCAGCAGTTACTCACCCAGGGGATTCAACGAGCAGTACTTC. This sequence encodes CASSYSPRGFNEQYF.

The chain couples TRBV9 to TRBJ2-5, with D tentatively TRBD2 (6 bases). The CDR3 length is 16 residues. With 0 bases removed from V and 1 base from J, the gap between germline ends came to 13 bases. CDR1 and CDR2 from the germline V gene are SGDLS and YYNGEE. The CDR3 protein is CASSVVSGLIQETQYF. DNA for the CDR3: TGTGCCAGCAGCGTAGTGAGCGGGTTGATCCAAGAGACCCAGTACTTC.

This clone appeared once. The chain links TRBV7-8 to TRBJ1-3; 7 bases agree with TRBD1. Germline V lookup: CDR1 SGHVS, CDR2 FQNEAQ. This CDR3 comprises 16 residues. V gave up 5 bases and J gave up 3 bases; unmatched junction bases: 10. The CDR3 nucleotides are TGTGCCAGCAGCCCATCTGTCGCAGGGGGTGGAAACACCATATATTTT. It codes for CASSPSVAGGGNTIYF. The entire variable domain, with the rest obtained from reference TRBV7-8 and TRBJ1-3, is as follows: GAGVSQSPRYKVAKRGQDVALRCDPISGHVSLFWYQQALGQGPEFLTYFQNEAQLDKSGLPSDRFFAERPEGSVSTLKIQRTQQEDSAVYLCASSPSVAGGGNTIYFGEGSWLTVV.

The chain recombines TRBV14 with TRBJ1-2; tentatively, D is TRBD1 (6 bases). The germline V and J ends were trimmed by 3 bases and 8 bases, with 10 bases remaining between them. CDR1 SGHDN and CDR2 FVKESK come from the germline V gene. The CDR3 is 12 residues long. CDR3 DNA: TGTGCCAGCAGCCAGGGGGCCGGAGGCTACACCTTC. Encoded protein: CASSQGAGGYTF.

This clone has only one observation. V gene TRBV27 combines with J gene TRBJ1-2; tentative D call: TRBD1 (5 bases). Germline assignment: CDR1 MNHEY and CDR2 SMNVEV (reference sequence). The CDR3 is 15 residues long. The ends were cut back, 2 bases at V and 2 bases at J, with 12 bases in the middle. CDR3 sequence: CASSLKLAGNYGYTF. The DNA for the CDR3 is TGTGCCAGCAGTTTAAAGTTGGCAGGGAACTATGGCTACACCTTC.

This clone appeared a single time. This chain uses TRBV19 with TRBJ1-1; TRBD1 is a possible D gene (5 bases). With 10 bases removed from V and 10 bases from J, the gap between germline ends came to 16 bases. This CDR3 region has 11 residues. Per the germline V gene, CDR1 is LNHDA and CDR2 is SQIVND (reference sequence). As DNA, the CDR3 is TGTGCCACTGTAACAGGCGTTGGAGCTTTCTTT. It translates to CATVTGVGAFF.

The CDR3 nucleotides are TGTGCCAGCAGGTCCAGACTAGCGGGGGACTCATACAATGAGCAGTTCTTC. The encoded protein is CASRSRLAGDSYNEQFF. The J gene is TRBJ2-1, the V gene TRBV12-1; no check of the table's D call, TRBD2, against the DNA was made. TRBV12-1 is annotated as a pseudogene. This CDR3 spans 17 amino acids.

The chain joins TRBV29-1 to TRBJ2-7, with TRBD2 identical over 8 bases. Germline CDR1 reads SQVTM; CDR2 reads ANQGSEA. The V and J ends lost 7 bases and 6 bases, in that order; junction bases with no gene match: 14. This CDR3 has 14 amino acids. CDR3 coding DNA: TGCAGCGCGACCCTACTAGCGGCCTCCAGCGAGCAGTACTTC. Protein sequence: CSATLLAASSEQYF.

This sequence joins TRBV19 and TRBJ2-7; D unresolved. Germline assignment: CDR1 LNHDA and CDR2 SQIVND (reference sequence). Trimming cost V 1 base and J 1 base, with 5 bases left between them. This CDR3 region has 13 residues. CDR3 in DNA: TGTGCCAGTAGTATAGGACTTTCCTACGAGCAGTACTTC. Amino acids: CASSIGLSYEQYF.

The rearrangement uses TRBV5-1 and TRBJ1-3; 9 nucleotides line up with TRBD1. Unmatched junction bases numbered 9, after V lost 4 bases and J lost 1 base. CDR1 and CDR2 from the germline V gene are SGHRS and YFSETQ. There are 17 residues in the CDR3. In nucleotides, the CDR3 is TGCGCCAGCAGCCTTCGACAGGGGGTTAATTCTGGAAACACCATATATTTT. Its protein product is CASSLRQGVNSGNTIYF.

The J gene is TRBJ2-1, the V gene TRBV6-5, with D tentatively TRBD1 (5 bases). Germline loops: CDR1 MNHEY, CDR2 SVGAGI. The CDR3 covers 13 residues. Trimming shortened V by 2 bases and J by 8 bases, and 10 bases separated the two germline ends. The CDR3 DNA reads as TGTGCCAGCAGTTACGGCAGGGAACATGAGCAGTTCTTC. Its translation is CASSYGREHEQFF.

V is TRBV9 and J is TRBJ2-3; 7 bases fit TRBD2. The V and J ends lost 4 bases and 5 bases, in that order; junction bases with no gene match: 16. Per the germline V gene, CDR1 is SGDLS and CDR2 is YYNGEE. This CDR3 region has 17 residues. The CDR3 is CASSSDAAGDIQDTQYF. The CDR3, as DNA: TGTGCCAGCAGCTCAGATGCGGCGGGAGATATTCAAGATACGCAGTATTTT.